This T cell receptor beta chain was retrieved from a study of PD-1 blockade in classical Hodgkin lymphoma. Study outcomes and limitations: Researchers reported that CD4+ TCR diversity, though not CD8+, rose significantly by C4D1. Exclusion removed patients who began nivolumab under 1 year after ASCT.

Indicated time point: cycle 4 day 1 (C4D1), after more than five weeks of nivolumab. Patients all relapsed after autologous stem cell transplantation, and there was variation in brentuximab vedotin exposure. Magnetic negative selection purified CD4+ T cells from thawed PBMCs. Each best response was a complete response, a partial response or progressive disease. This clone was seen a few times. Its antigen remains unknown. Germline values: CDR1 SGHTA, CDR2 FQGNSA. The V and J ends lost 4 bases and 7 bases respectively, with 11 bases between them. This CDR3 is built from 14 residues. Using immunoSEQ multiplex PCR, the repertoire was profiled, and TCRdb retains in-frame clones only, with some absent. Among some 22,000 clones listed, around 74% were seen once.

The sample here was CD4+ T cells from blood, taken before the fourth cycle of nivolumab. The sequence derives from a human donor with classical Hodgkin lymphoma. The rearrangement links TRBV7-2 to TRBJ1-6; possible D gene TRBD1, 5 bases. In DNA form, the CDR3 reads TGTGCCAGCAGCTCATTCAGGGCCAATTCACCCCTCCACTTT. Encoded protein: CASSSFRANSPLHF.